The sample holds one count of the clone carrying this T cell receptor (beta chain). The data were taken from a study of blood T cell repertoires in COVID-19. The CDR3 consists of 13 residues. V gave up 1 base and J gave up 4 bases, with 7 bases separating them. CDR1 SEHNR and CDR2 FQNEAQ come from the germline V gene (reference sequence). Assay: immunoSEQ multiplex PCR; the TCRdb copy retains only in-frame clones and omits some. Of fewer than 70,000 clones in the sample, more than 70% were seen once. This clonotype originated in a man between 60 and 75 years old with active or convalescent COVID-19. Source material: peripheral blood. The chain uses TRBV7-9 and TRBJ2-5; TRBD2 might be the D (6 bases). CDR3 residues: CASSLEAGETQYF. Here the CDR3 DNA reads TGTGCCAGCAGCTTAGAAGCGGGAGAGACCCAGTACTTC.